This T cell receptor beta chain came from a study of spatial heterogeneity in lung cancer. Study at large: Alpha-chain detections were consistently fewer than beta-chain detections among the sequences. Combinations of a unique TCR and a UMI were tallied in raw reads, and on average each appeared more than ten times.

As to time point: sample taken at primary tumor resection. Frozen PBMC, nontumor lung or tumor provided whole RNA, which was sequenced unsorted. The 65 or so donors had untreated early-stage non-small cell lung cancer. TCRdb re-called the 5' RACE reads with MiXCR, one entry per CDR3 protein. The sample holds about 41,000 distinct CDR3 sequences, 10% to 15% seen once. The TCR was taken from a female donor with early-stage non-small cell lung cancer. This material consisted of PBMCs, taken at surgery.

CDR3 bases: TGTGCCAGCAGCCAATATGGGACAGGATATAGCAATCAGCCCCAGCATTTT. Its translation: CASSQYGTGYSNQPQHF. V is TRBV16 and J is TRBJ1-5; TRBD1 agrees at 8 bases. V dropped 1 base and J dropped 0; count of bases not matched to a gene: 5. This CDR3 has 17 residues. Germline V gene data show CDR1 as KGHSY and CDR2 as FQNENV.